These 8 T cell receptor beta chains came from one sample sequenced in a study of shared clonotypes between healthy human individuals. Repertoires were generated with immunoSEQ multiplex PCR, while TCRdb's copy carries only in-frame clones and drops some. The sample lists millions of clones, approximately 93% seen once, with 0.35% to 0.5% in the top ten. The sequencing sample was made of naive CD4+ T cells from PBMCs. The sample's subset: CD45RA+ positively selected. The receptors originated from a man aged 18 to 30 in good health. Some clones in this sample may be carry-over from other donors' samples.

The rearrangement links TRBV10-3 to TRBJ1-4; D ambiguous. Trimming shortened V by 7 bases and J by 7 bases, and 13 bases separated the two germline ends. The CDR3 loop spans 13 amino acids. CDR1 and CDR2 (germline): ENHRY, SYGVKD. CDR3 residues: CAITRAYGEKLFF. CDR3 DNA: TGTGCCATCACCCGGGCTTACGGTGAAAAACTGTTTTTT.

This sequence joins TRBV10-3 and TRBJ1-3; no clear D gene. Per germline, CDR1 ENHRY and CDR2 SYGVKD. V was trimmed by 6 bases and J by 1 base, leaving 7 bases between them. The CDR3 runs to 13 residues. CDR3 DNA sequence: TGTGCCATCAGGTGGGCTTCTGGAAACACCATATATTTT. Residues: CAIRWASGNTIYF.

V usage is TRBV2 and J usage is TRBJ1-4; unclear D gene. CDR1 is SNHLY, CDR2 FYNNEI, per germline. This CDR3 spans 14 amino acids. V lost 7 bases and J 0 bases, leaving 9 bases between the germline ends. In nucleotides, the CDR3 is TGTGCCAGCACTAGACTTACAACTAATGAAAAACTGTTTTTT. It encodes CASTRLTTNEKLFF.

The CDR3 protein is CASSLDSSYEQFF. CDR3 DNA sequence: TGTGCCAGCAGCTTAGATTCTAGCTATGAGCAGTTCTTC. This sequence joins TRBV11-2 and TRBJ2-1; possible D gene TRBD2, 5 bases. Trimming took off 0 bases at V and 8 bases at J, with 8 bases between the two ends. The CDR3 is made up of 13 amino acids. In germline, CDR1 is SGHAT, CDR2 FQNNGV.

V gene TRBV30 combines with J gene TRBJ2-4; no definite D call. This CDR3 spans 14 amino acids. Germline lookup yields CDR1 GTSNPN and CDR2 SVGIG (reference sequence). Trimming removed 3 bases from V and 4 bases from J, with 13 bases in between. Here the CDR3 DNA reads TGTGCCTGGAGGGAGCTCGGGCAGAAAAACATTCAGTACTTC. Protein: CAWRELGQKNIQYF.

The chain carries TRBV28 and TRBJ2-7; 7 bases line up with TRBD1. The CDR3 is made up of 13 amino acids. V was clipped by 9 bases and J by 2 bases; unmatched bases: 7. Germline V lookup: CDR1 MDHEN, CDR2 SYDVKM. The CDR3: CASHVQGAYEQYF. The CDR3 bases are TGTGCCAGTCACGTCCAGGGGGCCTACGAGCAGTACTTC.

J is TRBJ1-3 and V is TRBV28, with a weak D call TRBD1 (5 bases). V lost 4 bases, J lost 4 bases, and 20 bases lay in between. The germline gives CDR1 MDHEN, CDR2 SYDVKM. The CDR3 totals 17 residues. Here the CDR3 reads CASSSPGPLVAGNTIYF. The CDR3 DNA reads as TGTGCCAGCAGTTCACCGGGACCCCTAGTCGCAGGAAACACCATATATTTT. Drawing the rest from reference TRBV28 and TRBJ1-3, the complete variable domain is DVKVTQSSRYLVKRTGEKVFLECVQDMDHENMFWYRQDPGLGLRLIYFSYDVKMKEKGDIPEGYSVSREKKERFSLILESASTNQTSMYLCASSSPGPLVAGNTIYFGEGSWLTVV.

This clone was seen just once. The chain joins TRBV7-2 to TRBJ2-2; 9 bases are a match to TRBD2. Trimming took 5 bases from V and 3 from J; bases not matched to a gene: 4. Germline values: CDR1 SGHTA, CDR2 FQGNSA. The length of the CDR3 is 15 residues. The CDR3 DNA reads TGTGCCAGCAGCGTTACTAGCGGGTACACCGGGGAGCTGTTTTTT. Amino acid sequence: CASSVTSGYTGELFF.